A single TCR beta chain is shown here with its context. Trimming took 1 base from V and 4 from J; bases not matched to a gene: 4. Germline assignment: CDR1 GTSNPN and CDR2 SVGIG (reference sequence). There are 15 residues in the CDR3. Method: immunoSEQ multiplex PCR; TCRdb's copy keeps in-frame clones and lacks some. The table lists approximately 210,000 clones, around 86% of them singletons. This sample was taken from a study of blood T cell repertoires in COVID-19. Sequencing was done on a sample of peripheral blood. The receptor was derived from a man aged 50 or older with COVID-19, enrolled during active disease. V usage is TRBV30 and J usage is TRBJ1-2; 12 bases fit TRBD1. The CDR3 protein is CAWSGGQGAFYGYTF. The CDR3 nucleotides are TGTGCCTGGAGTGGGGGACAGGGGGCGTTCTATGGCTACACCTTC.